What follows are 6 T cell receptor beta chains derived from one specimen sequenced in a study of blood T cell repertoires in COVID-19. TCRdb's table, derived via immunoSEQ multiplex PCR, lists solely in-frame clones and lacks some. The top ten hold roughly 3% of the sample, which has tens of thousands of clones, 88% seen once. Sequenced input: peripheral blood. The receptors originated from a man in his fifties or sixties with active COVID-19.

The chain links TRBV30 to TRBJ2-1, with D tentatively TRBD1 (6 bases). This CDR3 is 12 amino acids long. The V gene's germline CDR1 is GTSNPN and CDR2 SVGIG (reference sequence). With 1 base removed from V and 9 bases from J, the gap between germline ends came to 10 bases. The CDR3 DNA reads as TGTGCCTGGAGTGGACAGGCAGGTGAGCAGTTCTTC. The encoded protein is CAWSGQAGEQFF.

In this sample, this clone turned up a few times. The chain employs TRBV7-9 and TRBJ1-6; TRBD1 might be the D (5 bases). Trimming stripped 3 bases from V and 9 bases from J, with 12 bases between. CDR3 length equals 14 residues. Germline V gene sequence: CDR1 SEHNR, CDR2 FQNEAQ (reference sequence). The CDR3 here is CASSFAGSLSPLHF. As DNA, the CDR3 is TGTGCCAGCAGCTTTGCAGGGTCCCTTTCACCCCTCCACTTT.

V gene TRBV29-1 combines with J gene TRBJ2-7, with unresolved D. V was shortened by 0 bases and J by 0 bases, with 12 bases between the two germline ends. Germline CDR1 and CDR2: SQVTM and ANQGSEA. The CDR3 is made up of 15 amino acids. DNA of the CDR3: TGCAGCGTTGAAGATACTGGGCGAAGCTCCTACGAGCAGTACTTC. Translation gives CSVEDTGRSSYEQYF.

The gene calls are TRBV11-2 and TRBJ2-2; TRBD2 matches at 7 bases. The CDR3 length is 13 residues. Looked up from germline, CDR1 is SGHAT and CDR2 is FQNNGV. The CDR3 loop is CAFTTAGAGELFF. The DNA of the CDR3 is TGTGCGTTTACAACCGCGGGAGCCGGGGAGCTGTTTTTT.

The chain uses TRBV6-6 and TRBJ2-1; 7 bases map to TRBD1. There are 12 residues in the CDR3. Trimming at V came to 4 bases and at J to 9 bases, leaving 3 bases not matched to a gene. CDR1 and CDR2 from the germline V gene are MNHNY and SVGAGI (reference sequence). The CDR3 reads CASSFTGAEQFF. The CDR3 DNA reads as TGTGCCAGCAGTTTTACAGGGGCTGAGCAGTTCTTC.

The V gene is TRBV12-3 or TRBV12-4, the J gene TRBJ1-5, with a possible D match to TRBD1 (5 bases). This CDR3 is built from 12 residues. Trimming removed 7 bases at V and 7 bases at J, with 11 bases between. The CDR3 nucleotides read TGTGCCAGCACGGGGGGGAGGCAGCCCCAGCATTTT. It yields the protein CASTGGRQPQHF.